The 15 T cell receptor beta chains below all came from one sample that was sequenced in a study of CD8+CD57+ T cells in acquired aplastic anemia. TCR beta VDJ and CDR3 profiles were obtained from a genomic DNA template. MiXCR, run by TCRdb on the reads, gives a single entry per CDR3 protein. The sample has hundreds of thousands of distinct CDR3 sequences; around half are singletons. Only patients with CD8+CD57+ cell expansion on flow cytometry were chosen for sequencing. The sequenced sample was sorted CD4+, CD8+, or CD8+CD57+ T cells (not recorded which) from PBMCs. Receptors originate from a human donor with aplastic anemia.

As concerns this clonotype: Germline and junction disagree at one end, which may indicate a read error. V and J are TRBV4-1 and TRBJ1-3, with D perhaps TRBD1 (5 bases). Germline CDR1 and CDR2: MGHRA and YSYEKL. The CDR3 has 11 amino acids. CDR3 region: CASTGGNTIHF. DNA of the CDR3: TGCGCCAGCACGGGGGGAAACACCATACATTTT.

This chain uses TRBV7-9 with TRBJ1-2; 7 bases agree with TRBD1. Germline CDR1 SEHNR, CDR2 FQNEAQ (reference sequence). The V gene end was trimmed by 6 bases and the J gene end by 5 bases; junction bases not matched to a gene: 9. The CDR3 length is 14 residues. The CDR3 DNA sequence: TGTGCCAGCAGACCAGGGGGGGCTGATTATGGCTACACCTTC. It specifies CASRPGGADYGYTF. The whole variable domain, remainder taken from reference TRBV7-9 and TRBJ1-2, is DTGVSQNPRHKITKRGQNVTFRCDPISEHNRLYWYRQTLGQGPEFLTYFQNEAQLEKSRLLSDRFSAERPKGSFSTLEIQRTEQGDSAMYLCASRPGGADYGYTFGSGTRLTVV.

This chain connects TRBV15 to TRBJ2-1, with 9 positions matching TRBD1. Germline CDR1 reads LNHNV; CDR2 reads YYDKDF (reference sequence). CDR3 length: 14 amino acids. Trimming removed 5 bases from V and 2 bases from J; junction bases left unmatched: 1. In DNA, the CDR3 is TGTGCCACCAGCGGACAGGGGCCCTACAATGAGCAGTTCTTC. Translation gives CATSGQGPYNEQFF.

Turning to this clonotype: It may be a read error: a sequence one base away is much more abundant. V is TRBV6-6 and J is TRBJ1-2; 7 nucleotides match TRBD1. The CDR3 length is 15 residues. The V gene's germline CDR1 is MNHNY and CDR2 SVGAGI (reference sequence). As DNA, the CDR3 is TGTGCCAGCACCAAGGGGGAGGGACAGCACTATGGCCACACCTTC. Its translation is CASTKGEGQHYGHTF.

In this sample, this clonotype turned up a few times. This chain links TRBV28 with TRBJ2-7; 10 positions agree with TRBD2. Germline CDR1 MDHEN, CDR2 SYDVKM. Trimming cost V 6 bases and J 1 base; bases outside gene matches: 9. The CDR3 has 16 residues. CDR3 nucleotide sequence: TGTGCCAGCAGGCCCGGACTAGCGGCTACATCCTACGAGCAGTACTTC. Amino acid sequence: CASRPGLAATSYEQYF.

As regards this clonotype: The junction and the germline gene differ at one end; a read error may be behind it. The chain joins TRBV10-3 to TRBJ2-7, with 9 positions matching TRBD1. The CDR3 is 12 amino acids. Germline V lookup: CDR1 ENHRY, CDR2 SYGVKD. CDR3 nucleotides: TGTGCCTCATCAGGGTCCGAGGACAGGGGTTTTTTC. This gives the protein CASSGSEDRGFF.

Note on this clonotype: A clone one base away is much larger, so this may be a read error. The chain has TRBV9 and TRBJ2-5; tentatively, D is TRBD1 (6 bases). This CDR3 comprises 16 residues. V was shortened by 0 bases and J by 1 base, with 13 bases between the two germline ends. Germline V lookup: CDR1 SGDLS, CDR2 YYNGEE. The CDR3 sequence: CASSVGSRGLQETQYF. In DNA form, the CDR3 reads TGTGCCAGCAGCGTAGGGAGCAGGGGCCTCCAAGAGACCCAGTACTTC.

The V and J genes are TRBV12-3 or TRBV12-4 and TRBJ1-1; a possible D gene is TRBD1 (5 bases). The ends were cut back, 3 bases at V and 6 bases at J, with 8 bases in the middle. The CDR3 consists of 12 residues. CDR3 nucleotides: TGTGCCAGCAGTTTTCGAGGGGCTGAAGCTTTCTTT. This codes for CASSFRGAEAFF.

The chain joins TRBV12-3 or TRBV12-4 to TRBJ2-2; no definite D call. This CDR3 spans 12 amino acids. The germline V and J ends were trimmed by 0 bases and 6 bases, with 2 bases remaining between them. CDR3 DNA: TGTGCCAGCAGTTTAGCGCCCGGGGAGCTGTTTTTT. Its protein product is CASSLAPGELFF.

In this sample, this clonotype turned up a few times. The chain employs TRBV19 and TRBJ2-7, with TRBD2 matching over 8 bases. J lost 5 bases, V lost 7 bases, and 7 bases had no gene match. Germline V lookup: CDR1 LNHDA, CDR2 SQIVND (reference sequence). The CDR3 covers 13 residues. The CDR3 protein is CASNPGGVHEQYF. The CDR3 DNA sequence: TGTGCCAGTAACCCCGGGGGGGTCCACGAGCAGTACTTC.

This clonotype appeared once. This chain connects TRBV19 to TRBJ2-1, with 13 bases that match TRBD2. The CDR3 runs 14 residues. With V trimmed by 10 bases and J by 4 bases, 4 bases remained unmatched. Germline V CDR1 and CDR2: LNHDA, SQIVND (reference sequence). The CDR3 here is CATRTSGGYNEQFF. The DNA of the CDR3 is TGTGCCACCAGGACTAGCGGGGGTTACAATGAGCAGTTCTTC.

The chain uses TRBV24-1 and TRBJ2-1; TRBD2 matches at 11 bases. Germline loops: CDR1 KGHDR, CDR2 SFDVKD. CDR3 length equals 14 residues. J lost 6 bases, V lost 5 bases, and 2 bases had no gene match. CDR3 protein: CATSVTSGSNEQFF. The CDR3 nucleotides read TGTGCCACCAGTGTCACTAGCGGGAGCAATGAGCAGTTCTTC.

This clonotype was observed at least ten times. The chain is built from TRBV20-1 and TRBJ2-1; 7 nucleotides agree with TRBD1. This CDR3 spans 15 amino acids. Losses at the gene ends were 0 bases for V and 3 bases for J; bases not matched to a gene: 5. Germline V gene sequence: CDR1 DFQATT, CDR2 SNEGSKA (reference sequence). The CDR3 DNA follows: TGCAGTGCTAGAGATCAAGGGGGCGTCTACAATGAGCAGTTCTTC. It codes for CSARDQGGVYNEQFF.

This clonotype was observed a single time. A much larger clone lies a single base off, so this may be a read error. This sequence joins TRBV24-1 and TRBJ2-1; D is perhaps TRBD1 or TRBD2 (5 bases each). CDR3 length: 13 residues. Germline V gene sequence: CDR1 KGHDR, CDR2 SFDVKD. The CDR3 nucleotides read TGTGCCAGCAGTGGTCAGGGAGAGAATGAGCAGTTCTTC. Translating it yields CASSGQGENEQFF.

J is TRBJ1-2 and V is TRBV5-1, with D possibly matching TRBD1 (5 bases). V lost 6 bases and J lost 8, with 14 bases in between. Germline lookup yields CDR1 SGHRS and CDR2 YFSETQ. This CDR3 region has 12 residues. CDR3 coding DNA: TGCGCCAGCATTGCGGAGAGGGGAGGCTACACCTTC. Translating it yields CASIAERGGYTF.